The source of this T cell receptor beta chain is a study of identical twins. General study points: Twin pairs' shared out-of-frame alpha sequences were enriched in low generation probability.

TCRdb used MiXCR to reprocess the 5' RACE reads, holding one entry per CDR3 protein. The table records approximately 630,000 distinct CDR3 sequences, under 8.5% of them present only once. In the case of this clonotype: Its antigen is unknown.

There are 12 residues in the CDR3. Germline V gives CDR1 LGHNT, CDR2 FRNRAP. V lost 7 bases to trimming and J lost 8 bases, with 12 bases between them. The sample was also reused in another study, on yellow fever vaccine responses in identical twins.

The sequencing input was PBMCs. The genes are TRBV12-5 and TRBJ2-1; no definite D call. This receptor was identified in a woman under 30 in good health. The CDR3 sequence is CASAGYSDEQFF. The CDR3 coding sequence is TGTGCTAGTGCTGGTTACTCGGATGAGCAGTTCTTC.